This T cell receptor (beta chain) came from a study of T cell responses to AZD1222 COVID-19 vaccine (dated by TCRdb to about 2021). Broadly, across the study: AZD1222 recipients given second doses at about 4 weeks or at about 12 weeks were pooled, since spike-specific TCR depth and breadth were not found to differ between the two schedules. A total of roughly 240 trial participants underwent TCR sequencing, of whom about 210 received two doses of AZD1222 and around 26 received two doses of the MenACWY control vaccine. Trial participants were enrolled by age into 18-55, 56-69 and 70-plus year subgroups, with around 140, 26 and 57 TCR-sequenced participants respectively.

V loses 1 base, J loses 0 bases, and the germline ends lie 8 bases apart. The CDR3 has 15 amino acids, counting the end cysteine and phenylalanine. CDR3 DNA is the only sequence kept; it has 45 bases, read in frame from the first base. The germline V gene supplies CDR1 SGHAT and CDR2 FQNNGV. The CDR3 regions of human TCRbeta chains were analyzed by immunosequencing. The authors' pipeline ran thus. TCRs in the repertoires were compared against a reference library of SARS-CoV-2-specific TCRs that had been generated with the MIRA antigen-specificity platform. Breadth was defined as the fraction of unique TCRs that were SARS-CoV-2-associated. Depth was defined as the fraction of total T cells that were SARS-CoV-2-associated. Using the MIRA data, every spike-specific TCR was mapped to the spike region that the TCR reacted to and assigned to either a CD4 or a CD8 class. Log10-transformed breadth and depth values were compared by one-way ANOVA with Sidak's multiple comparisons tests. TCRdb took over this immuneACCESS table, retaining in-frame rearrangements with V and J assigned. Such tables are incomplete; in checked studies, under half of the missing clones stem from an unresolved V gene, and the remainder is unexplained. Clone size and V and J calls were adopted from that table, with D and trimming inferred from the DNA. The sample has 130,000 or so clones on record, 94% of them singletons. Over 6.5% of the sample is in the top ten clones.

What this sample's time point label stands for: baseline before first vaccination. Vaccinee samples were obtained from the UK trials COV001 and COV002, which included a single-blind randomized controlled phase 2/3 trial of AZD1222 (ChAdOx1 nCoV-19) in healthy adults. For TCRbeta chain sequencing, PBMC samples were collected from trial participants at day 0 and at day 28 after the second dose. Concerning this clone: No antigen is known for it. Per-nucleotide qualities are absent, and no much larger clonotype sits a single base away.

Beyond this particular receptor, the publication reports: In the small 56-69-year group, the increase in depth fell short of significance, most likely because of low power. No day 14 peak-response samples were available, so repertoires were characterized only after the peak T cell response. Only five to seven AZD1222 recipients were SARS-CoV-2 seropositive at baseline, limiting conclusions about previously exposed vaccinees. The whole spike protein was spanned by vaccine-associated CD4 TCRs, and dominant responses were seen in regions 160-218 and 743-854. A significant rise in spike-specific TCR breadth and depth was observed after two AZD1222 doses relative to day 0 and relative to MenACWY recipients. Epitopes outside the regions mutated in the B.1.351 and B.1.1.7 variants were reportedly recognized by nearly half of the unique spike-specific TCRs. Participants were mostly white British and included more females than males, and it was suggested by the authors that clonal diversity may have been underestimated.

Here the chain combines TRBV11-2 and TRBJ2-3, with the D gene not confidently named. This clonotype originated in an adult in good health. Specimen: peripheral blood, collected on day 0 of AZD1222 vaccination. The CDR3 region reads CASSLAIGSTDTQYF. The sequence in DNA is TGTGCCAGCAGCTTAGCGATTGGCAGCACAGATACGCAGTATTTT.